The sequence of this T cell receptor (beta chain) was determined in a study of Ad26.COV2.S vaccination and SARS-CoV-2 variants (dated by TCRdb to about 2021). Broadly, across the study: Vaccine-arm donors came from COV1001, a multicentre, randomized, double-blind, placebo-controlled phase I-IIa trial of Ad26.COV2.S in healthy adults. Sequencing of the TCRbeta repertoire served to evaluate the specificity and breadth of SARS-CoV-2-reactive T cell receptors following Ad26.COV2.S vaccination. Investigators remained blinded to trial group allocation during experiments and outcome assessment. Ad26.COV2.S was administered intramuscularly at 5 x 10^10 or 1 x 10^11 viral particles, either as a single shot or as two shots given 56 days apart. A total of roughly 32 samples were included in the TCR-sequenced set, comprising some 20 Ad26.COV2.S vaccine recipients, 5 placebo recipients and 8 SARS-CoV-2 convalescent individuals. Trial participants were randomized into five groups of five, in which low-dose or high-dose Ad26.COV2.S was given once or twice, or placebo was given on both occasions. The paper as a whole reports these results and caveats: The authors noted that the TCR breadth and depth analyses may have underestimated total T cell responses. Comparable non-spike TCR breadth was observed between vaccine and placebo recipients, consistent with only spike being contained in the vaccine. The study lacked the statistical power to compare responses across vaccine doses or regimens. Higher spike-specific TCR breadth was observed in Ad26.COV2.S recipients than in placebo recipients (P = 0.0014). After vaccination, substantial breadth of spike-specific CD8+ and CD4+ T cell responses was reported.

Turning to this clone: The clone's antigen remains unknown. No quality values exist for individual bases; no much larger clone is one base distant.

Sample treatment or condition, as interpreted from the label and publication: some 20 received Ad26.COV2.S at low or high dose, single or two shots; about 5 received placebo; per-sample allocation not given. Repertoires of vaccine and placebo recipients were sequenced from samples taken on day 63 after the first injection. In Cohort 1b, about 25 adults aged 18-55 years were enrolled at a single site in Boston, USA, between 29 July and 7 August 2020. Ad26.COV2.S was a replication-incompetent adenovirus type 26 vector that expressed a prefusion-stabilized SARS-CoV-2 spike protein derived from the original Wuhan strain. TCRbeta CDR3 regions were sequenced with the immunoSEQ Assay. After extraction, genomic DNA underwent amplification by bias-controlled multiplex PCR, followed by high-throughput sequencing. On the authors' methods: To quantify the absolute abundance of each unique TCRbeta CDR3 region, sequences were collapsed and filtered. Usable DNA was measured by amplifying reference genes present in all nucleated cells, and TCRbeta template counts were normalized to that usable DNA to estimate T cell fraction. Repertoire TCRs were annotated as SARS-CoV-2-specific by exact matching of V gene, CDR3 amino acid sequence and J gene to a known reactive TCR set. MIRA supplied the reference SARS-CoV-2 TCR set, which was filtered for enrichment in COVID-19-positive ImmuneCODE repertoires so that public or cross-reactive TCRs were removed. Using the MIRA antigens, annotated TCRs were further analysed by specific ORF or by position within an ORF. Breadth was defined as the number of annotated unique rearrangements divided by the total number of unique productive rearrangements, and depth was defined as the summed frequency of the annotated unique rearrangements. TCR breadth was compared between groups using two-sided Wilcoxon rank-sum tests. TCRdb holds this immuneACCESS table with in-frame rearrangements only. Some clones are missing; in checked studies, unresolved V genes explain under half, and the rest has no known cause. The DNA was the basis for D and trimming; V, J and clone size are from that table. This sample holds fewer than 400,000 clones; almost 90% were observed only once. Clones ranked in the top ten supply around 5.5% of the sample.

This TCR came from a person between 18 and 65 years old who received the Ad26.COV2.S COVID-19 vaccine or a placebo. The sample was peripheral blood, taken in a trial of Ad26.COV2.S vaccine versus placebo.

The DNA sequence follows: TGTGCCAGCAGTTCTTCTTTACTAGCGGGGACCCAAGAGACCCAGTACTTC. Its product reads: CASSSSLLAGTQETQYF. The sequence joins TRBV2 to TRBJ2-5; 10 central bases correspond to TRBD2. The CDR3 numbers 17 residues from cysteine through phenylalanine. Only the CDR3 part of the read is kept: 51 bases, read in frame from the first base. After removal of 5 bases from V and 1 base from J, the junction retains 10 bases not matched to a gene. CDR1 is given as SNHLY and CDR2 as FYNNEI, both from the germline V gene.